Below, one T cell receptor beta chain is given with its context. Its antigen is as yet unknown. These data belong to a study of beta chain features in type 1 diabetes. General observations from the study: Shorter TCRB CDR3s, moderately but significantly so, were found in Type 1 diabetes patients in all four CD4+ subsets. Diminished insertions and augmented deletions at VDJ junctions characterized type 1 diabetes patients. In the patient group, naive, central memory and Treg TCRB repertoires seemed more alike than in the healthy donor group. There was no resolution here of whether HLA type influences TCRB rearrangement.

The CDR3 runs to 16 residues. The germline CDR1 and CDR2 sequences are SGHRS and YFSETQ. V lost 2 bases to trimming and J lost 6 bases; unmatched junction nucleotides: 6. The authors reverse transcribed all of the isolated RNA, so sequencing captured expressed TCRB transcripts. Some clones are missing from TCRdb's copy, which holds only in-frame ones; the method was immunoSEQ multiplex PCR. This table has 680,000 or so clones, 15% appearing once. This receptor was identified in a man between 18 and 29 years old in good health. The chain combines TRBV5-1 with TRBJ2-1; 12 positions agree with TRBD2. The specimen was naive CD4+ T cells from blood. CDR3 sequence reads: CASSLHGTSGLNEQFF. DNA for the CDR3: TGCGCCAGCAGCTTACATGGGACTAGCGGGCTCAATGAGCAGTTCTTC.